This T cell receptor beta chain was obtained from a study of control samples from healthy donors and cancer patients. The method was immunoSEQ multiplex PCR; TCRdb's version includes in-frame clones alone and lacks a portion of them. The table shows roughly 86,000 clones, with approximately 90% occurring only once. The CDR3 is made up of 13 amino acids. Germline CDR1 reads LGHNT; CDR2 reads FRNRAP. V was clipped by 0 bases and J by 9 bases, with 9 bases between them. The material sequenced was blood. The clonotype originates from a woman under 30 in good health. The gene calls are TRBV12-5 and TRBJ2-1; D not resolved. Here the CDR3 reads CASGLVDTGEQFF. The CDR3, as DNA: TGTGCTAGTGGTTTGGTCGACACGGGTGAGCAGTTCTTC.